In this sample, the clone carrying this T cell receptor beta chain turned up once. This sample was taken from a study of T cell changes during pregnancy in multiple sclerosis. The V and J ends lost 6 bases and 1 base, in that order; junction bases with no gene match: 4. This CDR3 has 15 amino acids. The germline V gene has CDR1 LNHDA and CDR2 SQIVND (reference sequence). Profiling relied on immunoSEQ multiplex PCR, and the TCRdb table lists in-frame clones only, not all of them. Seen here are more than 90,000 clones, around 90% observed once, and the top ten hold over 1.5%. This receptor was obtained from a female donor with multiple sclerosis, enrolled in a pregnancy study. The chain recombines TRBV19 with TRBJ1-5; 9 bases line up with TRBD1. The material sequenced was peripheral blood, taken in the third trimester of pregnancy. CDR3 residues: CASRTGTGSNQPQHF. CDR3 in DNA: TGTGCCAGTAGAACCGGGACAGGGAGCAATCAGCCCCAGCATTTT.